These T cell receptor beta chains were read from a single sample in a study of blood T cells in healthy people across ages. TCRdb redid the calling of the 5' RACE reads with MiXCR, one entry per CDR3 protein. The profile covers 1 million or so distinct CDR3 sequences, with around 25% appearing a single time and around 0.75% taken by the ten largest. These data were likewise used in another study, on T cells of mothers and their children.

The sequencing input was blood. Source of these receptors: a girl aged 2 to 10 in good health. Each CDR3 is given with its conserved first and last residue. Fields, in order: clone size, V gene, J gene, CDR3 length, D gene, CDR3 protein, CDR3 DNA. A D gene is named only where the DNA matches it firmly. For some rows the clone size is stated as once, few or many, or as a class when expanded; others skip it.

few,TRBV20-1,TRBJ2-5,16,.,CSAREGIRGGRETQYF,TGCAGTGCTAGAGAGGGTATTCGAGGTGGGCGAGAGACCCAGTACTTC
few,TRBV4-3,TRBJ2-3,13,.,CASSYNGGDTQYF,TGCGCCAGCAGCTATAACGGGGGAGATACGCAGTATTTT
few,TRBV20-1,TRBJ1-1,14,.,CSALISWADTEAFF,TGCAGTGCTCTGATCAGCTGGGCGGACACTGAAGCTTTCTTT
.,TRBV20-1,TRBJ2-1,15,.,CSARVGEDPYNEQFF,TGCAGTGCTAGAGTCGGCGAGGACCCCTACAATGAGCAGTTCTTC
few,TRBV19,TRBJ1-5,12,.,CASRRRDQPQHF,TGTGCCAGTAGGAGGCGGGATCAGCCCCAGCATTTT
.,TRBV15,TRBJ2-5,14,.,CATSSRTDQETQYF,TGTGCCACCAGCAGCAGAACGGACCAAGAGACCCAGTACTTC
few,TRBV3-1,TRBJ1-1,14,.,CASSQGGMNTEAFF,TGTGCCAGCAGCCAAGGGGGCATGAACACTGAAGCTTTCTTT
few,TRBV20-1,TRBJ2-5,14,.,CSASPTGKMETQYF,TGCAGTGCTAGTCCAACAGGGAAGATGGAGACCCAGTACTTC
.,TRBV20-1,TRBJ1-1,11,TRBD1,CSAETGAEAFF,TGCAGTGCCGAGACAGGGGCTGAAGCTTTCTTT
.,TRBV3-1,TRBJ2-7,14,TRBD1,CASSQRTGGYEQYF,TGTGCCAGCAGCCAAAGGACAGGGGGCTACGAGCAGTACTTC
.,TRBV29-1,TRBJ2-1,14,.,CSSSRGEDYNERFF,TGCAGCTCGAGTAGGGGGGAAGACTACAATGAGCGGTTCTTC
few,TRBV5-1,TRBJ1-6,14,.,CASSSDRLRTPLHF,TGCGCCAGCAGCTCGGACAGACTCAGGACACCCCTCCACTTT
.,TRBV3-1,TRBJ2-3,15,.,CASSQAGTLTDTQYF,TGTGCCAGCAGCCAAGCGGGGACCCTCACAGATACGCAGTATTTT
.,TRBV20-1,TRBJ2-3,16,TRBD1,CSAQYTGVRRTDTQYF,TGCAGTGCCCAATACACAGGGGTTAGAAGAACAGATACGCAGTATTTT
few,TRBV6-2/TRBV6-3,TRBJ2-1,10,.,CASLRDEQFF,TGTGCCAGCCTACGAGATGAGCAGTTCTTC
few,TRBV6-1,TRBJ1-2,13,.,CASSEDRPNGYTF,TGTGCCAGCAGTGAAGATAGACCGAATGGCTACACCTTC
.,TRBV7-2,TRBJ2-1,13,.,CASSLSLRVGQFF,TGTGCCAGCAGCTTATCCCTTCGGGTCGGGCAGTTCTTC
.,TRBV20-1,TRBJ2-1,14,TRBD2,CSATLQREYYEQFF,TGCAGTGCTACGCTCCAGCGGGAGTACTATGAGCAGTTCTTC
.,TRBV4-3,TRBJ1-2,14,TRBD1,CASSARTGNYGYTF,TGCGCCAGCAGCGCCCGGACAGGGAACTATGGCTACACCTTC
.,TRBV4-3,TRBJ2-2,18,.,CASSQDRGDSSNTGELFF,TGCGCCAGCAGCCAAGATCGTGGGGATAGTTCGAACACCGGGGAGCTGTTTTTT
.,TRBV12-3/TRBV12-4,TRBJ2-7,16,.,CASSLGGTPSSYEQYF,TGTGCCAGCAGTTTAGGTGGGACACCCAGCTCCTACGAGCAGTACTTC
few,TRBV4-2,TRBJ2-4,16,TRBD1,CASSQPATGYLDIQYF,TGTGCCAGCAGCCAACCAGCGACAGGGTATCTCGACATTCAGTACTTC
.,TRBV5-1,TRBJ2-3,14,TRBD2,CASSLERGARKQYF,TGCGCCAGCAGCTTGGAGCGGGGGGCACGGAAGCAGTATTTT
.,TRBV9,TRBJ2-3,14,.,CASSPRLEADTQYF,TGTGCCAGCAGCCCGCGACTAGAGGCAGATACGCAGTATTTT
few,TRBV6-5,TRBJ1-2,12,.,CASSYSEGGYTF,TGTGCCAGCAGTTACTCGGAGGGCGGCTACACCTTC
few,TRBV7-9,TRBJ2-7,15,TRBD1,CASSFEQGKGYEQYF,TGTGCCAGCAGCTTTGAACAGGGGAAGGGCTACGAGCAGTACTTC
.,TRBV29-1,TRBJ2-5,12,.,CSVVTEQETQYF,TGCAGCGTTGTAACGGAGCAAGAGACCCAGTACTTC
many,TRBV11-3,TRBJ2-1,15,TRBD2,CASSLGGTSGNEQFF,TGTGCCAGCAGCCTAGGGGGTACTAGCGGCAATGAGCAGTTCTTC
few,TRBV4-1,TRBJ2-7,14,.,CASSLRLGELEQYF,TGCGCCAGCAGCCTTAGGCTAGGGGAGCTCGAGCAGTACTTC
few,TRBV6-6,TRBJ1-1,16,.,CASSYPLRALNTEAFF,TGTGCCAGCAGTTACCCTCTGAGAGCCCTGAACACTGAAGCTTTCTTT
once,TRBV2,TRBJ2-3,16,TRBD2,CASSEEISGSTNTQYF,TGTGCCAGCAGTGAAGAGATTAGCGGGAGTACTAATACGCAGTATTTT
.,TRBV29-1,TRBJ2-4,11,.,CSVVQGNIQYF,TGCAGCGTTGTACAGGGAAACATTCAGTACTTC